The 29 T cell receptor beta chains reported below all come from one sample, sequenced in a study of regulatory T cells in long-lasting Graves disease. Time point of the sample: newly diagnosed GD, antithyroid drugs for less than 3 months. Extracted RNA from PBMCs served as the source of the TCR library. Researchers made TCR beta libraries by using iRepertoire HTBI primers and running Arm-PCR on CDR3 regions. MiXCR, run by TCRdb on the multiplex PCR reads, gives a single entry per CDR3 protein. Of more than 450,000 distinct CDR3 sequences listed, around 13% were seen once; the top ten hold roughly 8.9%. These data are also associated with another study on T cells in Graves' hyperthyroidism and ophthalmopathy.

This material consisted of peripheral blood mononuclear cells (PBMCs), taken at new diagnosis, from a patient treated with antithyroid drugs. All receptors derive from a woman in her 30s with Graves disease.

This clonotype appeared many times. CDR3 DNA sequence: TGTGCCAGCACTAGTACAGGGAGAGAGACCCAGTACTTC. It codes for CASTSTGRETQYF. This chain uses TRBV2 with TRBJ2-5; D is possibly TRBD1 (6 bases). V was clipped by 7 bases and J by 4 bases, with 13 bases between them. Germline CDR1 and CDR2: SNHLY and FYNNEI. This CDR3 comprises 13 residues.

In DNA form, the CDR3 reads TGTGCCAGCAGGACAGTACCTGGAAACACCATATATTTT. Its protein product is CASRTVPGNTIYF. The gene calls are TRBV5-5 and TRBJ1-3; a possible D gene is TRBD1 (5 bases). The CDR3 is 13 residues long. In germline, CDR1 is SGHKS, CDR2 YYEKEE (reference sequence). V was clipped by 5 bases and J by 2 bases, with 8 bases between them. Full variable domain (rest looked up from reference TRBV5-5 and TRBJ1-3): DAGVTQSPTHLIKTRGQQVTLRCSPISGHKSVSWYQQVLGQGPQFIFQYYEKEERGRGNFPDRFSARQFPNYSSELNVNALLLGDSALYLCASRTVPGNTIYFGEGSWLTVV.

This clonotype was recorded many times. This chain joins TRBV12-3 or TRBV12-4 and TRBJ2-6, with TRBD1 matching 9 bases. Unmatched junction bases numbered 5, after V lost 5 bases and J lost 0 bases. CDR3 length: 17 amino acids. In nucleotides, the CDR3 is TGTGCCAGCAGTCCGGGACAGGGTCTCTCTGGGGCCAACGTCCTGACTTTC. This sequence encodes CASSPGQGLSGANVLTF.

This clonotype was seen many times. V usage is TRBV7-2 and J usage is TRBJ2-7; D is unclear. V was trimmed by 0 bases and J by 8 bases, leaving 20 bases between them. The germline V gene encodes CDR1 SGHTA and CDR2 FQGNSA. The CDR3 spans 16 residues. CDR3 amino acids: CASSLALASAAYKQYF. The CDR3 DNA reads as TGTGCCAGCAGCTTAGCACTCGCCTCGGCTGCGTACAAGCAGTACTTC.

In this sample, this clonotype turned up once. One junction end disagrees with the germline gene, perhaps due to a read error. The V call is TRBV18, the J call TRBJ1-2; TRBD1 matches at 9 bases. The CDR3 runs 17 residues. Germline CDR1 is KGHSH and CDR2 is LQKENI. The CDR3 coding sequence is TGTACCAGCTCACCAAACCAAGGACAGGGGCCTGCCAGTGGCTACACCTTC. Translating it yields CTSSPNQGQGPASGYTF.

Many counts were recorded for this clonotype. The chain employs TRBV12-3 or TRBV12-4 and TRBJ2-5; D is unresolved. CDR3 length: 13 amino acids. The germline V and J ends were trimmed by 6 bases and 7 bases, with 15 bases remaining between them. This CDR3 reads CASRTAEKRTQYF. The CDR3 DNA reads as TGTGCCAGCAGGACGGCCGAGAAGAGGACCCAGTACTTC.

In this sample, this clonotype turned up many times. This sequence joins TRBV2 and TRBJ1-5, with D hard to call. The germline V gene has CDR1 SNHLY and CDR2 FYNNEI. Trimming stripped 7 bases from V and 5 bases from J, with 12 bases between. CDR3 length: 13 amino acids. The CDR3 DNA is TGTGCCAGCACTTGGGAGCAAGATCAGCCCCAGCATTTT. Its protein product is CASTWEQDQPQHF. The full variable domain, rest sourced from reference TRBV2 and TRBJ1-5, is EPEVTQTPSHQVTQMGQEVILRCVPISNHLYFYWYRQILGQKVEFLVSFYNNEISEKSEIFDDQFSVERPDGSNFTLKIRSTKLEDSAMYFCASTWEQDQPQHFGDGTRLSIL.

This clonotype was recorded a few times. The chain links TRBV6-5 to TRBJ2-2; TRBD2 is a possible D gene (5 bases). Germline lookup yields CDR1 MNHEY and CDR2 SVGAGI. The V end lost 2 bases, the J end lost 5 bases, and 9 bases lay between the germline ends. The CDR3 has 14 residues. The CDR3: CASSYGVATGELFF. In nucleotides, the CDR3 is TGTGCCAGCAGTTACGGGGTAGCGACCGGGGAGCTGTTTTTT.

The chain employs TRBV30 and TRBJ2-7; D unclear. The germline V gene encodes CDR1 GTSNPN and CDR2 SVGIG (reference sequence). V was pared by 5 bases and J by 2 bases, with 13 bases between. This CDR3 comprises 13 residues. This CDR3 reads CAWAAPNPYEQYF. DNA for the CDR3: TGTGCCTGGGCCGCTCCGAACCCCTACGAGCAGTACTTC.

The chain has TRBV6-5 and TRBJ1-1; D gene uncertain. Per germline, CDR1 MNHEY and CDR2 SVGAGI. The CDR3 contains 12 residues. V gave up 4 bases and J gave up 7 bases, with 10 bases separating them. The CDR3 spells CASSSGLGEAFF. CDR3 coding DNA: TGTGCCAGCAGTTCAGGTCTGGGTGAAGCTTTCTTT.

This clonotype occurred many times. The chain uses TRBV6-5 and TRBJ2-2; the D gene is possibly TRBD2 (7 bases). Germline V gene lookup returns CDR1 MNHEY and CDR2 SVGAGI. V lost 2 bases to trimming and J lost 10 bases, with 23 bases between them. The CDR3 consists of 17 residues. The CDR3: CASSYLGRGGTPEELFF. CDR3 DNA: TGTGCCAGCAGTTACCTCGGCCGCGGGGGCACCCCGGAGGAGCTGTTTTTT.

This clonotype has a count of ten or more. The rearrangement uses TRBV20-1 and TRBJ2-1; no definite D call. CDR3 length: 15 amino acids. The germline V gene has CDR1 DFQATT and CDR2 SNEGSKA (reference sequence). The ends were cut back, 6 bases at V and 0 bases at J, with 15 bases in the middle. CDR3 DNA sequence: TGCAGTGCAGATGGGGATCCCAGCTCCTACAATGAGCAGTTCTTC. This gives the protein CSADGDPSSYNEQFF.

The genes are TRBV9 and TRBJ2-2; D may be TRBD1 (5 bases). The V end was cut by 5 bases, the J end by 8 bases, with 10 bases between. The CDR3 consists of 12 residues. CDR1 and CDR2 from the germline V gene are SGDLS and YYNGEE. CDR3 coding DNA: TGTGCCAGCAGTACAGGTCAAGGGGAGCTGTTTTTT. Translating it yields CASSTGQGELFF. Looking up the rest from reference TRBV9 and TRBJ2-2 gives the full variable domain: DSGVTQTPKHLITATGQRVTLRCSPRSGDLSVYWYQQSLDQGLQFLIQYYNGEERAKGNILERFSAQQFPDLHSELNLSSLELGDSALYFCASSTGQGELFFGEGSRLTVL.

Only a few counts were recorded for this clonotype. The CDR3 DNA sequence: TGTGCCAGCAGCCTCCTGGGGGTAGAAGATACGCAGTATTTT. It codes for CASSLLGVEDTQYF. The chain uses TRBV7-3 and TRBJ2-3; the D call may be TRBD1 or TRBD2 (5 bases each). Germline V gene lookup returns CDR1 SGHTA and CDR2 FQGTGA. The CDR3 runs 14 residues. The V end was cut by 5 bases, the J end by 5 bases, with 14 bases between. The entire variable domain, with the rest obtained from reference TRBV7-3 and TRBJ2-3, is as follows: GAGVSQTPSNKVTEKGKYVELRCDPISGHTALYWYRQSLGQGPEFLIYFQGTGAADDSGLPNDRFFAVRPEGSVSTLKIQRTERGDSAVYLCASSLLGVEDTQYFGPGTRLTVL.

The chain combines TRBV4-3 with TRBJ2-1; TRBD2 agrees at 7 bases. In germline, CDR1 is LGHNA, CDR2 YSLEER. Trimming cost V 3 bases and J 16 bases; bases outside gene matches: 15. CDR3 size: 14 residues. The CDR3 coding sequence is TGCGCCAGCAGCCAGAAGTCTAGCGGAGGGGCCGGATTCTTC. Translated, it gives CASSQKSSGGAGFF.

This clonotype has ten or more counts. The CDR3 is CASSTYGDTQYF. CDR3 in DNA: TGTGCCAGCAGTACCTACGGAGATACGCAGTATTTT. The V and J genes are TRBV12-3 or TRBV12-4 and TRBJ2-3; D remains ambiguous. CDR3 size: 12 residues. V was pared by 5 bases and J by 5 bases, with 8 bases between.

This clonotype was seen ten or more times. V gene TRBV28 combines with J gene TRBJ2-7, with D possibly TRBD1 on 6 matching bases. V lost 6 bases to trimming and J lost 1 base, with 10 bases between them. The CDR3 is made up of 13 amino acids. The V gene's germline CDR1 is MDHEN and CDR2 SYDVKM. The CDR3 bases are TGTGCCAGCAGCATGGGACAATCCTACGAGCAGTACTTC. It encodes CASSMGQSYEQYF.

Ten or more counts support this clonotype. The chain has TRBV12-3 or TRBV12-4 and TRBJ2-1; no reliable D call. CDR3 length equals 13 residues. Trimming took off 6 bases at V and 4 bases at J, with 10 bases between the two ends. CDR3 residues: CASSLNLYNEQFF. The CDR3 DNA is TGTGCCAGCAGCTTGAACTTATACAATGAGCAGTTCTTC.

This clonotype was recorded a few times. A much larger clone differs by one base, so this may be a read error. J is TRBJ2-5 and V is TRBV2; D might be TRBD2 (5 bases). The CDR3 extends over 13 amino acids. V gave up 8 bases and J gave up 3 bases, with 13 bases separating them. Germline CDR1 is SNHLY and CDR2 is FYNNEI. The chain's CDR3 is CASGIRGEETQYF. CDR3 coding DNA: TGTGCCAGCGGGATCCGGGGAGAAGAGACCCAGTACTTC.

This clonotype has at least ten counts. V and J are TRBV11-2 and TRBJ2-1; D gene ambiguous. The V end was cut by 1 base, the J end by 3 bases, with 10 bases between. The CDR3 has 15 residues. Germline CDR1 SGHAT, CDR2 FQNNGV. CDR3 sequence reads: CASSLAPADYNEQFF. CDR3 nucleotides: TGTGCCAGCAGCTTAGCCCCCGCGGACTACAATGAGCAGTTCTTC.

This clonotype was seen at least ten times. V and J are TRBV6-5 and TRBJ1-1; D unresolved. The CDR3 consists of 16 residues. V lost 4 bases to trimming and J lost 1 base, with 16 bases between them. CDR1 is MNHEY and CDR2 is SVGAGI in the germline V gene. The CDR3 DNA follows: TGTGCCAGCAGTTTCCGACTCGGGTACGGGAACACTGAAGCTTTCTTT. Translating it yields CASSFRLGYGNTEAFF.

This clonotype was seen a handful of times. V and J are TRBV19 and TRBJ2-4; D not certain. Germline V gene data show CDR1 as LNHDA and CDR2 as SQIVND (reference sequence). This CDR3 contains 14 residues. V was pared by 8 bases and J by 3 bases, with 14 bases between. The CDR3 coding sequence is TGTGCCAGTGGCGTTGACCTGGGCAAAAACATTCAGTACTTC. Protein sequence: CASGVDLGKNIQYF. The entire variable domain, with the rest obtained from reference TRBV19 and TRBJ2-4, is as follows: DGGITQSPKYLFRKEGQNVTLSCEQNLNHDAMYWYRQDPGQGLRLIYYSQIVNDFQKGDIAEGYSVSREKKESFPLTVTSAQKNPTAFYLCASGVDLGKNIQYFGAGTRLSVL.

This clonotype was seen ten or more times. This chain connects TRBV3-1 to TRBJ1-2; possible D gene TRBD1, 5 bases. The germline CDR1 and CDR2 sequences are LGHDT and YNNKEL (reference sequence). V lost 2 bases and J 8 bases, leaving 12 bases between the germline ends. The CDR3 extends over 13 amino acids. CDR3 nucleotides: TGTGCCAGCAGCCAACAGGGAGGTCAAGGCTACACCTTC. Translated: CASSQQGGQGYTF.

This clonotype was detected ten times or more. Mismatch with germline at one junction end may stem from a read error. The chain combines TRBV5-1 with TRBJ1-1, with D hard to call. The CDR3 is made up of 13 amino acids. Germline CDR1 is SGHRS and CDR2 is YFSETQ. The CDR3 nucleotides are TGTGCCAGCAGCTTAGCACTGAACACTGAAGCTTTCTTT. The encoded protein is CASSLALNTEAFF.

This clonotype has ten or more counts. V and J are TRBV3-1 and TRBJ2-2; D ambiguous. V was clipped by 2 bases and J by 5 bases, with 21 bases between them. This CDR3 has 18 residues. Per the germline V gene, CDR1 is LGHDT and CDR2 is YNNKEL (reference sequence). The DNA of the CDR3 is TGTGCCAGCAGCCAACCTCTTGGGAACACCCAGAGGACCGGGGAGCTGTTTTTT. Translated, it gives CASSQPLGNTQRTGELFF.

This clonotype has at least ten counts. The rearrangement links TRBV30 to TRBJ1-4, with 9 bases aligning to TRBD1. V trimming: 1 base; J trimming: 6 bases; junction bases outside the gene matches: 0. The CDR3 has 13 residues. Germline V gene data show CDR1 as GTSNPN and CDR2 as SVGIG (reference sequence). The CDR3, as DNA: TGTGCCTGGAGTGGACAGGGGGATGAAAAACTGTTTTTT. This gives the protein CAWSGQGDEKLFF.

This clonotype was observed at least ten times. V usage is TRBV30 and J usage is TRBJ2-1; 7 nucleotides line up with TRBD1. The germline gives CDR1 GTSNPN, CDR2 SVGIG (reference sequence). The CDR3 is made up of 17 amino acids. V lost 1 base and J lost 0; bases outside the gene matches: 9. CDR3 nucleotides: TGTGCCTGGAGTGAGAGGGGGCCTCGGTTCTCCTACAATGAGCAGTTCTTC. Translation gives CAWSERGPRFSYNEQFF.

This clonotype showed up many times. The chain carries TRBV7-2 and TRBJ1-2, with 7 bases fitting TRBD1. Germline V gene lookup returns CDR1 SGHTA and CDR2 FQGNSA. CDR3 length: 18 amino acids. The ends lost 5 bases at V and 3 bases at J; junction bases unmatched: 18. CDR3 amino acids: CASSNPAGTAEGYYGYTF. In DNA form, the CDR3 reads TGTGCCAGCAGCAACCCCGCCGGGACAGCAGAGGGTTACTATGGCTACACCTTC.

This clonotype was seen a few times. The V gene is TRBV11-2, the J gene TRBJ1-1, with 7 bases matching TRBD1. Trimming cost V 3 bases and J 3 bases; bases outside gene matches: 4. The length of the CDR3 is 14 residues. Per the germline V gene, CDR1 is SGHAT and CDR2 is FQNNGV. CDR3: CASSFRGRDTEAFF. The CDR3 DNA reads TGTGCCAGCAGCTTCAGGGGGAGGGACACTGAAGCTTTCTTT.